This TCR beta chain emerged from a study of T cell responses to AZD1222 COVID-19 vaccine. Findings of the study overall: Most donors were white British, females outnumbered males, and clonal diversity was possibly underestimated. Breadth and depth of Spike-specific TCRs rose after two AZD1222 doses.

Germline V gene data show CDR1 as KGHSH and CDR2 as LQKENI. Between the trimmed V and J ends, which lost 3 bases and 7 bases, there was a span of 15 bases. The CDR3 loop spans 14 amino acids. Clones were sequenced by immunoSEQ multiplex PCR, and TCRdb holds only the in-frame ones, with some missing. In the table there are around 200,000 clones, over 80% of which are singletons. Concerning this clone: Its cognate antigen is unknown.

The TCR comes from an adult who received the MenACWY meningococcal vaccine as a control. V is TRBV18 and J is TRBJ2-5, with a tentative D call TRBD1 (5 bases). The sample was peripheral blood, taken 28 days after the second dose of the MenACWY control vaccine. This CDR3 reads CASSPKAGLRTQYF. In DNA form, the CDR3 reads TGTGCCAGCTCACCTAAGGCAGGGCTACGGACCCAGTACTTC.